The T cell receptor beta chain described here comes from a study of blood T cell repertoires in COVID-19. Study-wide background: Nucleic acid was either cDNA or gDNA, and it came from T cells, B-cell-depleted T cells, or PBMCs.

The CDR3 is 14 amino acids. V shed 0 bases and J shed 1 base, with 6 bases lying between them. In germline, CDR1 is LGHDT, CDR2 YNNKEL (reference sequence). Using immunoSEQ multiplex PCR, the repertoire was profiled, and TCRdb retains in-frame clones only, with some absent. The sample consists of about 50,000 clones, 84% of them appearing once. V and J are TRBV3-1 (or the pseudogene TRBV3-2) and TRBJ1-1; no definite D call. Sequencing was performed on peripheral blood. This receptor was identified in a man aged 55 to 70 with acute or convalescent COVID-19. CDR3 bases: TGTGCCAGCAGCCAAGAAGCAGGGAACACTGAAGCTTTCTTT. Residues: CASSQEAGNTEAFF.